This TCR beta chain emerged from a study of shared clonotypes between healthy human individuals. Naive CD45RA+ and memory CD45RA-negative subsets were split from CD4+ cells. The V gene end was trimmed by 6 bases and the J gene end by 6 bases; junction bases not matched to a gene: 2. Germline lookup yields CDR1 SNHLY and CDR2 FYNNEI. The CDR3 spans 12 residues. This clone is a singleton in its sample. The antigen remains unidentified. Profiled with immunoSEQ multiplex PCR; TCRdb holds only in-frame clones, not every one. The sample holds a few million clones, 85% to 95% seen once. Study conclusions and caveats: Shared across a handful of donors were 4% to 5% of the naive CD4 clonotypes. Larger estimated richness was generally seen in naive subsets than in memory subsets. Some clonotypes were shared by all four sorted-subset donors, while others were not shared. The non-shared ones had lower generation probabilities than the shared ones.

The specimen was naive CD4+ T cells from PBMCs. The subset here: CD45RA+ positively selected. The source of this sequence is a man younger than 35 in good health. Some clones in this sample may be carry-over from other donors' samples. The J gene is TRBJ2-7, the V gene TRBV2, with 10 bases lining up with TRBD1. CDR3 DNA sequence: TGTGCCAGCAGGGGGGACAGGGGCGAGCAGTACTTC. This translates into CASRGDRGEQYF.